These 18 T cell receptor beta chains share one sample of origin, sequenced in a study of control samples from healthy donors and cancer patients. Here immunoSEQ multiplex PCR was the method, and the copy in TCRdb shows in-frame clones only, minus some. The table shows over 150,000 clones, with roughly 94% occurring only once. Material: blood. The source is a man aged 40-50 years in good health.

The rearrangement links TRBV2 to TRBJ2-7; D is perhaps TRBD2 (5 bases). This CDR3 is built from 16 residues. Trimming cost V 6 bases and J 2 bases, with 20 bases left between them. Germline V gene lookup returns CDR1 SNHLY and CDR2 FYNNEI. In nucleotides, the CDR3 is TGTGCCAGCAGGGCACTGAGGGAAGTGCGGGCCTACGAGCAGTACTTC. It specifies CASRALREVRAYEQYF.

This clone is a singleton in its sample. This chain uses TRBV3-1 (or the pseudogene TRBV3-2) with TRBJ2-3; 11 bases are a match to TRBD2. In germline, CDR1 is LGHDT, CDR2 YNNKEL (reference sequence). The CDR3 has 19 amino acids. After removal of 0 bases from V and 1 base from J, the junction contained 9 bases not matched to a gene. The CDR3 sequence is CASSQDLASGGPGTDTQYF. CDR3 in DNA: TGTGCCAGCAGCCAAGATTTGGCTAGCGGGGGGCCAGGCACAGATACGCAGTATTTT.

V gene TRBV5-5 combines with J gene TRBJ2-1, with D possibly being TRBD1 or TRBD2 (5 bases each). The germline CDR1 and CDR2 sequences are SGHKS and YYEKEE (reference sequence). The V end lost 4 bases, the J end lost 4 bases, and 15 bases lay between the germline ends. The CDR3 is 15 residues long. CDR3 in DNA: TGTGCCAGCAGCCGCCGGGACGGATTTTACAATGAGCAGTTCTTC. As protein: CASSRRDGFYNEQFF.

The chain recombines TRBV30 with TRBJ1-4, with a weak D call TRBD1 (6 bases). CDR1 is GTSNPN and CDR2 is SVGIG in the germline V gene (reference sequence). The CDR3 extends over 16 amino acids. Trimming left V 2 bases short and J 8 bases short, with 21 bases between. The CDR3 nucleotides are TGTGCCTGGAGTAGTTGGACAGCGGACGCAGGCGAAAAACTGTTTTTT. Protein product: CAWSSWTADAGEKLFF.

This clone was observed a single time. V usage is TRBV6-5 and J usage is TRBJ1-6; maybe TRBD1 (6 bases). From germline, CDR1 is MNHEY and CDR2 SVGAGI. Trimming took 4 bases from V and 7 from J, leaving 11 bases between them. CDR3 length equals 14 residues. The CDR3 reads CASSWGGPNSPLHF. CDR3 DNA: TGTGCCAGCAGTTGGGGGGGCCCAAATTCACCCCTCCACTTT.

The chain uses TRBV9 and TRBJ1-2, with D possibly matching TRBD1 (6 bases). CDR1 and CDR2 (germline): SGDLS, YYNGEE. Deletions cut 0 bases from V and 4 bases from J, with 13 bases between. The CDR3 runs 15 residues. CDR3 bases: TGTGCCAGCAGCGTAGGAGAGGGGGGACTCTATGGCTACACCTTC. This codes for CASSVGEGGLYGYTF.

The V gene is TRBV5-1, the J gene TRBJ2-1; 13 bases are shared with TRBD2. The CDR3 consists of 15 residues. Germline V gene data show CDR1 as SGHRS and CDR2 as YFSETQ. Unmatched junction bases numbered 5, after V lost 4 bases and J lost 7 bases. In nucleotides, the CDR3 is TGCGCCAGCAGCCTCGGGACTAGCGGGGTAAATGAGCAGTTCTTC. The encoded protein is CASSLGTSGVNEQFF.

This rearrangement joins TRBV4-2 to TRBJ1-2; TRBD1 might be the D (5 bases). The germline gives CDR1 LGHNA, CDR2 YNFKEQ. The CDR3 totals 14 residues. Trimming removed 0 bases at V and 6 bases at J, with 11 bases between. This chain's CDR3 is CASSQEGGKDGYTF. CDR3 bases: TGTGCCAGCAGCCAAGAGGGGGGGAAGGATGGCTACACCTTC.

The chain links TRBV21-1 to TRBJ1-1; the listed D gene, TRBD1, was not tested against the DNA. TRBV21-1 is a documented pseudogene. This CDR3 contains 15 residues. This CDR3 is CASTKVGRGHAEAFF. In DNA, the CDR3 is TGTGCCAGCACCAAAGTTGGCAGGGGCCATGCTGAAGCTTTCTTT.

In nucleotides, the CDR3 is TGTGCCAGCAGTTTAACCGGGACAGGGAACACTGAAGCTTTCTTT. Translated, it gives CASSLTGTGNTEAFF. The chain is built from TRBV27 and TRBJ1-1, with TRBD1 matching over 8 bases. CDR1 is MNHEY and CDR2 is SMNVEV in the germline V gene (reference sequence). CDR3 length equals 15 residues. V was pared by 2 bases and J by 1 base, with 3 bases of the junction left unmatched.

The chain is built from TRBV7-2 and TRBJ2-1, with D possibly matching TRBD2 (6 bases). The CDR3 is 15 amino acids. The V gene's germline CDR1 is SGHTA and CDR2 FQGNSA. The V and J ends lost 3 bases and 1 base respectively, with 10 bases between them. DNA of the CDR3: TGTGCCAGCAGCTTGGGCAGCGGGTCCTACAATGAGCAGTTCTTC. It is translated as CASSLGSGSYNEQFF. The variable domain in full, with the rest retrieved from reference TRBV7-2 and TRBJ2-1, is GAGVSQSPSNKVTEKGKDVELRCDPISGHTALYWYRQSLGQGLEFLIYFQGNSAPDKSGLPSDRFSAERTGGSVSTLTIQRTQQEDSAVYLCASSLGSGSYNEQFFGPGTRLTVL.

The rearrangement links TRBV4-1 to TRBJ2-2; D possibly corresponds to TRBD2 (6 bases). Germline CDR1 and CDR2: MGHRA and YSYEKL. The CDR3 extends over 15 amino acids. V was trimmed by 0 bases and J by 6 bases, leaving 11 bases between them. The CDR3 sequence is CASSQEEGRPGELFF. The DNA of the CDR3 is TGCGCCAGCAGCCAAGAGGAGGGTCGTCCCGGGGAGCTGTTTTTT.

The V call is TRBV6-5, the J call TRBJ1-2; D is unresolved. CDR1 is MNHEY, CDR2 SVGAGI, per germline. The CDR3 consists of 12 residues. The V end lost 7 bases, the J end lost 4 bases, and 10 bases lay between the germline ends. CDR3 residues: CASTHGLYGYTF. CDR3 DNA sequence: TGTGCCAGCACGCACGGCCTCTATGGCTACACCTTC.

The rearrangement links TRBV9 to TRBJ1-2; a possible D gene is TRBD1 (6 bases). Between the trimmed V and J ends, which lost 3 bases and 1 base, there was a span of 13 bases. Germline V lookup: CDR1 SGDLS, CDR2 YYNGEE. The CDR3 spans 15 residues. The CDR3 loop is CASSGGAGVNYGYTF. The CDR3 coding sequence is TGTGCCAGCAGCGGCGGGGCAGGGGTTAACTATGGCTACACCTTC.

The V gene is TRBV18, the J gene TRBJ1-1; the D gene is possibly TRBD1 (5 bases). CDR3 length equals 17 residues. Germline lookup yields CDR1 KGHSH and CDR2 LQKENI. The germline V and J ends were trimmed by 6 bases and 3 bases, with 23 bases remaining between them. The CDR3 region is CASSRSSTGGLDTEAFF. The DNA for the CDR3 is TGTGCCAGCTCTCGTTCAAGTACCGGGGGGTTGGACACTGAAGCTTTCTTT.

The V and J genes are TRBV9 and TRBJ1-4; D uncertain. CDR3 length equals 14 residues. Between the trimmed V and J ends, which lost 7 bases and 8 bases, there was a span of 18 bases. Germline V CDR1 and CDR2: SGDLS, YYNGEE. CDR3 residues: CASGETGIGEKLFF. The CDR3 nucleotides are TGTGCCAGCGGGGAGACGGGAATCGGAGAAAAACTGTTTTTT.

This chain joins TRBV28 and TRBJ1-4; 7 bases align to TRBD1. Losses at the gene ends were 6 bases for V and 8 bases for J; bases not matched to a gene: 18. The CDR3 sequence is 17 residues long. Germline loops: CDR1 MDHEN, CDR2 SYDVKM. CDR3 sequence reads: CASRSPTGKAGYEKLFF. The CDR3 DNA sequence: TGTGCCAGCAGAAGCCCGACAGGGAAGGCGGGGTACGAAAAACTGTTTTTT.

J is TRBJ1-3 and V is TRBV5-1, with 9 nucleotides matching TRBD1. With 4 bases clipped from V and 0 bases from J, the junction kept 5 bases outside the gene matches. This CDR3 is built from 16 residues. Germline loops: CDR1 SGHRS, CDR2 YFSETQ. The CDR3 protein is CASSSEQGASGNTIYF. For the CDR3, the DNA is TGCGCCAGCAGCAGCGAACAGGGGGCCTCTGGAAACACCATATATTTT.